Each of the 14 T cell receptor beta chains below was sequenced from the same sample in a study of T cells in Graves' hyperthyroidism and ophthalmopathy (dated by TCRdb to about 2019). Library preparation employed multiplex PCR. Instrument used: Illumina HiSeq 2000. TCR beta CDR3 regions were amplified from RNA transcripts. For the first round of RT-PCR on the TCR CDR3, the HTBI primer set was used together with the Qiagen OneStep RT-PCR kit. TCRdb applied fastp at Q25 and MiXCR to the public reads, then kept only in-frame beta chains. Rows are combined by CDR3 protein, so each entry shows the most common genes and DNA. Counted in this sample were under 400,000 distinct CDR3 sequences; 12% to 15% of them appeared once. Of the sample, roughly a fifth falls within the top ten clones. The sequenced material came from blood. These receptors all stem from a woman between 55 and 75 years old with Graves' ophthalmopathy.

This clonotype has only a few counts. The rearrangement uses TRBV10-1 and TRBJ2-2; 9 nucleotides agree with TRBD2. This CDR3 is built from 13 residues. V was pared by 11 bases and J by 4 bases, with 5 bases of the junction left unmatched. Germline values: CDR1 WNHNN, CDR2 SYGVQD (reference sequence). In nucleotides, the CDR3 is TGCGCCTCCGGGCGGGAGGGCACCGGGGAGCTGTTTTTT. Amino acid sequence: CASGREGTGELFF.

This clonotype has more than one count but fewer than ten. The V gene is TRBV29-1, the J gene TRBJ2-7; D might be TRBD2 (6 bases). V was shortened by 7 bases and J by 2 bases, with 15 bases between the two germline ends. The CDR3 runs to 13 residues. Germline assignment: CDR1 SQVTM and CDR2 ANQGSEA. CDR3 protein: CSAAGGRTYEQYF. DNA for the CDR3: TGCAGCGCAGCGGGTGGGCGGACCTACGAGCAGTACTTC.

This clonotype was observed a handful of times. The genes are TRBV12-3 or TRBV12-4 and TRBJ2-7; D is uncertain. Trimming took off 2 bases at V and 2 bases at J, with 19 bases between the two ends. The CDR3 loop spans 17 amino acids. For the CDR3, the DNA is TGTGCCAGCAGTTTACCCCCGGGCCAGGTTTGGCCCTACGAGCAGTACTTC. Its translation is CASSLPPGQVWPYEQYF.

This clonotype was found many times. The rearrangement links TRBV28 to TRBJ1-4; 9 bases line up with TRBD1. J was trimmed by 6 bases and V by 5 bases; bases with no gene match: 4. Per the germline V gene, CDR1 is MDHEN and CDR2 is SYDVKM. The CDR3 consists of 14 residues. CDR3 region: CASSNRGRHEKLFF. For the CDR3, the DNA is TGTGCCAGCAGTAACAGGGGGCGCCATGAAAAACTGTTTTTT.

The table lists this clonotype with many counts. V and J are TRBV20-1 and TRBJ1-1; 7 bases align to TRBD1. Germline CDR1 is DFQATT and CDR2 is SNEGSKA (reference sequence). The CDR3 spans 14 residues. V lost 4 bases to trimming and J lost 1 base; unmatched junction nucleotides: 6. The CDR3 nucleotides are TGCAGTGCTAAGAAAGGGGGCGAGAACACTGAAGCTTTCTTT. Protein product: CSAKKGGENTEAFF.

This clonotype was counted ten times or more. The chain is built from TRBV5-1 and TRBJ2-5; TRBD2 might be the D (5 bases). Germline V CDR1 and CDR2: SGHRS, YFSETQ. V lost 0 bases and J 10 bases, leaving 16 bases between the germline ends. This CDR3 is 14 amino acids long. The CDR3: CASSLGGARTDQYF. In nucleotides, the CDR3 is TGCGCCAGCAGCTTGGGGGGAGCTAGGACCGACCAGTACTTC.

This clonotype was seen ten or more times. V usage is TRBV3-1 and J usage is TRBJ2-1; 8 nucleotides align to TRBD2. After removal of 4 bases from V and 9 bases from J, the junction contained 14 bases not matched to a gene. This CDR3 spans 16 amino acids. Germline V gene data show CDR1 as LGHDT and CDR2 as YNNKEL (reference sequence). In nucleotides, the CDR3 is TGTGCCAGCAGCCCATCAAGGGGACTAGGGGCGGGTGAGCAGTTCTTC. Amino acid sequence: CASSPSRGLGAGEQFF.

The chain employs TRBV19 and TRBJ2-1; D is unclear. The CDR3 covers 14 residues. V was trimmed by 7 bases and J by 0 bases, leaving 10 bases between them. The germline V gene has CDR1 LNHDA and CDR2 SQIVND (reference sequence). DNA of the CDR3: TGTGCCAGTACCCCCGACCTCTCCTACAATGAGCAGTTCTTC. This sequence encodes CASTPDLSYNEQFF.

This clonotype was counted at least ten times. The J gene is TRBJ1-5, the V gene TRBV12-3 or TRBV12-4; D uncertain. The CDR3 runs to 13 residues. V lost 2 bases and J 4 bases, leaving 6 bases between the germline ends. This CDR3 is CASSLQQNQPQHF. The DNA of the CDR3 is TGTGCCAGCAGTTTACAACAAAATCAGCCCCAGCATTTT.

This rearrangement joins TRBV10-3 to TRBJ1-2; perhaps TRBD1 as D (5 bases). CDR1 ENHRY and CDR2 SYGVKD come from the germline V gene. There are 14 residues in the CDR3. The ends were cut back, 10 bases at V and 3 bases at J, with 18 bases in the middle. The DNA of the CDR3 is TGTGCCACCCAACGGGGTAGGGACGACTATGGCTACACCTTC. This codes for CATQRGRDDYGYTF.

This clonotype was seen ten or more times. The V and J genes are TRBV20-1 and TRBJ2-2; D possibly uses TRBD1 or TRBD2 (5 bases each). The CDR3 has 14 amino acids. Germline CDR1 is DFQATT and CDR2 is SNEGSKA (reference sequence). This CDR3 is CGILSGGNTGELFF. For the CDR3, the DNA is TGCGGAATCCTTAGTGGGGGGAACACCGGGGAGCTGTTTTTT.

This clonotype was seen many times. The chain links TRBV2 to TRBJ1-5; TRBD1 matches at 8 bases. CDR1 is SNHLY and CDR2 is FYNNEI in the germline V gene. This CDR3 region has 15 residues. Trimming removed 5 bases from V and 4 bases from J; junction bases left unmatched: 7. For the CDR3, the DNA is TGTGCCAGCAGTACCGGACAGGGATGGAATCAGCCCCAGCATTTT. It is translated as CASSTGQGWNQPQHF.

The V gene is TRBV20-1, the J gene TRBJ2-7; 11 nucleotides agree with TRBD2. Trimming cost V 1 base and J 3 bases; bases outside gene matches: 5. Germline V gene lookup returns CDR1 DFQATT and CDR2 SNEGSKA (reference sequence). CDR3 length equals 15 residues. CDR3 DNA: TGCAGTGCTAGAGGTATAGGGACTAGCGGCTACGAGCAGTACTTC. Its protein product is CSARGIGTSGYEQYF.

The J gene is TRBJ2-5, the V gene TRBV4-1, with TRBD1 as a possible D gene (6 bases). The CDR3 is 16 amino acids. The V gene's germline CDR1 is MGHRA and CDR2 YSYEKL. Trimming cost V 1 base and J 2 bases, with 14 bases left between them. The CDR3 here is CASSQVTGTHQETQYF. CDR3 coding DNA: TGCGCCAGCAGCCAAGTAACCGGGACACATCAAGAGACCCAGTACTTC.